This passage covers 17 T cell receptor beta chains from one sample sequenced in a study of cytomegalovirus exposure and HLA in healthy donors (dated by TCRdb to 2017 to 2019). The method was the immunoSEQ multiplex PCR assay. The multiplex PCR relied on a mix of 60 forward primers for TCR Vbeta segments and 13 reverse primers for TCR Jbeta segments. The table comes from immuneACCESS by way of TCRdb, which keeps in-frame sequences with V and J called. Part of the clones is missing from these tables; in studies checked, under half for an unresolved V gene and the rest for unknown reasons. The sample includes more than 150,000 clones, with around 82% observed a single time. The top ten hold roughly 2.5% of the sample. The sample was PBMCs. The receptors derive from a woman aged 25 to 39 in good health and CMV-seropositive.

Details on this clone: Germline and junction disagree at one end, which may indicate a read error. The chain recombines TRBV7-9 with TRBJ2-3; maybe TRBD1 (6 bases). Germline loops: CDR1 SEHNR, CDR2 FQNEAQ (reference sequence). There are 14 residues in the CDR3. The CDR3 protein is CSSSFRQDTDTQYF. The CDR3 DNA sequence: TGTTCCAGCAGCTTCCGACAGGACACAGATACGCAGTATTTT.

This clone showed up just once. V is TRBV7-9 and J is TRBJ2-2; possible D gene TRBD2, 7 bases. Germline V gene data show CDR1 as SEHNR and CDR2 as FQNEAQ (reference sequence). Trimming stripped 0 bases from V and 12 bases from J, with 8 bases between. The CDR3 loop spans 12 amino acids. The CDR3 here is CASSLAGGQLFF. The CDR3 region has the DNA TGTGCCAGCAGCTTAGCGGGGGGGCAGCTGTTTTTT.

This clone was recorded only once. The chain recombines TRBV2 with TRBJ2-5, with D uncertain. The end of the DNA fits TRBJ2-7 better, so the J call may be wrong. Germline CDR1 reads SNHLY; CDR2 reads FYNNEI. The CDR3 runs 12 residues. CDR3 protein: CASSELFHEQYF. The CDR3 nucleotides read TGTGCCAGCAGTGAGCTGTTCCACGAGCAGTACTTC.

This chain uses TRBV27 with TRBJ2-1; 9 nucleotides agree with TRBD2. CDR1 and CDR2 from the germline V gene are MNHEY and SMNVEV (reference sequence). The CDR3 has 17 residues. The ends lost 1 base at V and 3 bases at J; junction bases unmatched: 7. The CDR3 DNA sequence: TGTGCCAGCAGTTTATGGCTCGGCGGGGGGGGCTACAATGAGCAGTTCTTC. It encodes CASSLWLGGGGYNEQFF.

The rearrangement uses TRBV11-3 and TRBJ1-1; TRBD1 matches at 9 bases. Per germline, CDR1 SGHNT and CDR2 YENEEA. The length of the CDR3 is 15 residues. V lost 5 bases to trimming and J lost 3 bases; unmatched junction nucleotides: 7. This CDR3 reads CASSQWTGADTEAFF. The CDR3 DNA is TGTGCCAGCAGCCAGTGGACAGGGGCGGACACTGAAGCTTTCTTT.

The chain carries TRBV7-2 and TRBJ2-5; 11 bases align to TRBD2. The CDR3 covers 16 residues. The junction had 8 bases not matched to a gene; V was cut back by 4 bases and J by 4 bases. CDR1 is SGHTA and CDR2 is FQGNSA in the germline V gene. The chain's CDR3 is CASSYRLAGGRETQYF. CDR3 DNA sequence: TGTGCCAGCAGCTACCGCCTAGCGGGGGGTAGAGAGACCCAGTACTTC.

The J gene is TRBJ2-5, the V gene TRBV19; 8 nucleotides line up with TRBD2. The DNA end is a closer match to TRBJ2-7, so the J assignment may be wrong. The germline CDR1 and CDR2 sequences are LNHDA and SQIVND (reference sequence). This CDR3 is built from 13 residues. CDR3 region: CASSLSGGYEQYF. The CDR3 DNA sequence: TGTGCCAGTAGCCTAAGCGGGGGCTACGAGCAGTACTTC.

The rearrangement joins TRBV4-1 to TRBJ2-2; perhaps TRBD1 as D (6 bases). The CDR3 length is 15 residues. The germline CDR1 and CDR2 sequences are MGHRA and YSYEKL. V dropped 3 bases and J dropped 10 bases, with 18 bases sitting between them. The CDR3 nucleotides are TGCGCCAGCAGCCACCTTCCAGGGGACACACCGGAGCTGTTTTTT. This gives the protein CASSHLPGDTPELFF.

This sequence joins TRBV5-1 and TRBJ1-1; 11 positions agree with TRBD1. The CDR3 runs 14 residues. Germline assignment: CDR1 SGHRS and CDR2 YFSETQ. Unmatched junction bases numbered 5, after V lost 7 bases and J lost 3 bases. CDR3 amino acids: CASGTGGPDTEAFF. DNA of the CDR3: TGCGCCAGCGGGACAGGGGGTCCGGACACTGAAGCTTTCTTT.

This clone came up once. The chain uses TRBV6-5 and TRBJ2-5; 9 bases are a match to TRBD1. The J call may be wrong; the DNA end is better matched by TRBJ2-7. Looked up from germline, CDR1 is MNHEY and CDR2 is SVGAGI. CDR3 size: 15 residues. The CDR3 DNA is TGTGCCAGCAGAACCACAGGGGGCAATCCCTACGAGCAGTACTTC. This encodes CASRTTGGNPYEQYF.

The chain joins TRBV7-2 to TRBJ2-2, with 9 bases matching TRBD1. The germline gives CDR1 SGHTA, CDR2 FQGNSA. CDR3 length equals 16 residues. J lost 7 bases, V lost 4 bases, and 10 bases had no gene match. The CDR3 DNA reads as TGTGCCAGCAGCTCCCACTACAGGGGGCGGGGCGGGGAGCTGTTTTTT. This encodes CASSSHYRGRGGELFF.

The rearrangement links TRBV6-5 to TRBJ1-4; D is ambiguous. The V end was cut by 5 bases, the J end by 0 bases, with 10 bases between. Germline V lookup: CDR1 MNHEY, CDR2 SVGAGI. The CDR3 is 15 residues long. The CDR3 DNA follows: TGTGCCAGCAGTGCCTCGGGGTCAACTAATGAAAAACTGTTTTTT. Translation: CASSASGSTNEKLFF.

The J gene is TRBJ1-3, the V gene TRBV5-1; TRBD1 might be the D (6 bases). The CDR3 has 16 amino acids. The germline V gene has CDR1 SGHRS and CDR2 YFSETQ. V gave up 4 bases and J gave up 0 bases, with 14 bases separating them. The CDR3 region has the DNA TGCGCCAGCAGCGCTCAGGGGAGTCTCTCTGGAAACACCATATATTTT. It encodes CASSAQGSLSGNTIYF. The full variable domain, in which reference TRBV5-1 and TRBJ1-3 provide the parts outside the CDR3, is KAGVTQTPRYLIKTRGQQVTLSCSPISGHRSVSWYQQTPGQGLQFLFEYFSETQRNKGNFPGRFSGRQFSNSRSEMNVSTLELGDSALYLCASSAQGSLSGNTIYFGEGSWLTVV.

The CDR3 DNA is TGCAGCGGTGGACAGGGACAAGAGACCCAGTACTTC. Amino acids: CSGGQGQETQYF. V gene TRBV29-1 combines with J gene TRBJ2-5; TRBD1 agrees at 8 bases. V trimming: 7 bases; J trimming: 2 bases; junction bases outside the gene matches: 3. This CDR3 comprises 12 residues. Germline V gene sequence: CDR1 SQVTM, CDR2 ANQGSEA.

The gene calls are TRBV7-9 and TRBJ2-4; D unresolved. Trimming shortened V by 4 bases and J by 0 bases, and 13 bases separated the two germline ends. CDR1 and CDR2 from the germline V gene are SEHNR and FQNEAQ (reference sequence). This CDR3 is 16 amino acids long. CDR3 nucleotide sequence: TGTGCCAGCAGCTCCCCAAACACGCTAGCCAAAAACATTCAGTACTTC. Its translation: CASSSPNTLAKNIQYF.

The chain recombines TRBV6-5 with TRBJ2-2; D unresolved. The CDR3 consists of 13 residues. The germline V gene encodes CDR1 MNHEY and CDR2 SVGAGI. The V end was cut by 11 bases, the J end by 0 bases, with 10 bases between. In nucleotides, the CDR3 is TGTGCCTCTCGACATCCGAACACCGGGGAGCTGTTTTTT. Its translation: CASRHPNTGELFF.

This chain's CDR3 is CASSSSQGGRSTDTQYF. Written as DNA, the CDR3 is TGTGCCAGCAGTTCATCCCAGGGGGGCAGGAGCACAGATACGCAGTATTTT. The chain uses TRBV28 and TRBJ2-3; D possibly corresponds to TRBD1 (7 bases). The V gene's germline CDR1 is MDHEN and CDR2 SYDVKM. This CDR3 spans 17 amino acids. V was cut by 4 bases and J by 0 bases, with 17 bases left in between. Full variable domain (missing parts from reference TRBV28 and TRBJ2-3): DVKVTQSSRYLVKRTGEKVFLECVQDMDHENMFWYRQDPGLGLRLIYFSYDVKMKEKGDIPEGYSVSREKKERFSLILESASTNQTSMYLCASSSSQGGRSTDTQYFGPGTRLTVL.